Listed below are T cell receptor beta chains from one sample, sequenced in a study of T cells in Graves' hyperthyroidism and ophthalmopathy. TCRdb processed the multiplex PCR reads anew with MiXCR; each CDR3 protein has one entry. The repertoire holds about 700,000 distinct CDR3 sequences, with around 15% as singletons. The sample consisted of blood. The receptors were gathered from a woman aged 18-30 years with Graves' hyperthyroidism. The CDR3 runs from the conserved cysteine through the conserved F or W. The order of the fields is V gene, D gene, J gene, clone size, CDR3 protein, CDR3 DNA. D genes are given only for firm matches. Expanded clones are given a class, and other clones once, few, many or no size at all.

TRBV18	TRBD1	TRBJ1-2	few	CASSEVGQGDYGYTF	TGTGCCAGCTCCGAAGTTGGACAGGGAGACTATGGCTACACCTTC
TRBV30	.	TRBJ2-4	few	CAWSVRSGSKNIQYF	TGTGCCTGGAGTGTGAGGTCAGGGTCAAAAAACATTCAGTACTTC
TRBV9	.	TRBJ2-2	.	CASSVKWGELFF	TGTGCCAGCAGCGTAAAGTGGGGGGAGCTGTTTTTT
TRBV5-4	TRBD1	TRBJ1-1	.	CASSRGPGGDTEAFF	TGTGCCAGCAGTAGGGGGCCCGGAGGGGACACTGAAGCTTTCTTT
TRBV7-9	.	TRBJ1-3	many	CASSPPTVSGNTIYF	TGTGCCAGCAGCCCCCCGACGGTTTCTGGAAACACCATATATTTT
TRBV15	TRBD1	TRBJ2-7	.	CATSGGTGGYEQYF	TGTGCCACCAGCGGCGGGACAGGGGGTTACGAGCAGTACTTC
TRBV19	.	TRBJ2-1	.	CASSIARGAEQFF	TGTGCCAGTAGTATAGCCCGCGGGGCCGAGCAGTTCTTC
TRBV4-1	.	TRBJ2-7	few	CASSPGAGHHEQYF	TGCGCCAGCAGCCCCGGAGCAGGGCACCACGAGCAGTACTTC
TRBV20-1	TRBD2	TRBJ2-2	few	CSAIQREGPTGELFF	TGCAGTGCTATCCAGCGGGAGGGCCCCACCGGGGAGCTGTTTTTT
TRBV12-3/TRBV12-4	.	TRBJ2-1	many	CASRKLLGSRGEQFF	TGTGCCAGCAGGAAACTACTAGGGTCTAGGGGTGAGCAGTTCTTC
TRBV27	.	TRBJ1-1	few	CASSLLPEDYTEAFF	TGTGCCAGCAGTTTATTGCCCGAGGATTACACTGAAGCTTTCTTT
TRBV2	.	TRBJ1-6	many	CASTAVRANSPLHF	TGTGCCAGCACCGCTGTCCGGGCTAATTCACCCCTCCACTTT
TRBV6-5	.	TRBJ2-3	few	CASSYHGASTQYF	TGTGCCAGCAGTTACCATGGGGCGAGCACGCAGTATTTT
TRBV7-2	.	TRBJ1-1	many	CASMRQPGLMNTEAFF	TGTGCCAGCATGCGACAGCCCGGACTCATGAACACTGAAGCTTTCTTT
TRBV5-4	.	TRBJ1-2	.	CASRRWGDYGYTF	TGTGCCAGCAGGCGTTGGGGAGACTATGGCTACACCTTC
TRBV20-1	.	TRBJ1-6	few	CSAHRRVVSPLHF	TGCAGTGCGCATAGGCGGGTCGTCTCACCCCTCCACTTT
TRBV9	TRBD1	TRBJ1-3	once	CASSHPGQGGRNTIYF	TGTGCCAGCAGCCATCCGGGACAGGGTGGCAGAAACACCATATATTTT
TRBV11-2	.	TRBJ2-7	many	CASSLEGGPSYEQYF	TGTGCCAGCAGCTTAGAGGGCGGGCCCTCCTACGAGCAGTACTTC
TRBV10-3	.	TRBJ1-5	few	CAISESTGSSNQPQHF	TGTGCCATCAGTGAGTCTACGGGGAGTAGCAATCAGCCCCAGCATTTT
TRBV7-9	TRBD2	TRBJ2-2	.	CASSSPGLAGDTGELFF	TGTGCCAGCAGCTCACCGGGACTAGCGGGAGACACCGGGGAGCTGTTTTTT
TRBV10-3	TRBD2	TRBJ2-1	.	CAISEAGAPPNEQFF	TGTGCCATCAGTGAAGCGGGGGCCCCCCCCAATGAGCAGTTCTTC
TRBV19	.	TRBJ1-1	.	CASSMGGHQLMNTEAFF	TGTGCCAGTAGTATGGGGGGACACCAATTAATGAACACTGAAGCTTTCTTT
TRBV11-1	TRBD2	TRBJ2-1	many	CASSLKREVADEQFF	TGTGCCAGCAGCCTGAAGCGGGAGGTAGCCGATGAGCAGTTCTTC
TRBV6-1	TRBD2	TRBJ2-1	many	CASSAFMRLASYNEQFF	TGTGCCAGCAGTGCATTCATGAGACTAGCGTCTTACAATGAGCAGTTCTTC
TRBV6-1	.	TRBJ1-2	few	CASTPREDPTAGYTF	TGTGCCAGCACTCCAAGAGAGGATCCAACTGCTGGCTACACCTTC
TRBV9	.	TRBJ2-5	many	CASSLRQEFGETQYF	TGTGCCAGCAGCCTTCGACAGGAGTTTGGAGAGACCCAGTACTTC